This T cell receptor beta chain was sequenced during a study of blood T cell repertoires in COVID-19. The data were produced by immunoSEQ multiplex PCR, yet TCRdb's version contains in-frame clones alone and is incomplete. The table lists a few hundred thousand clones, around nine tenths of them singletons. Trimming removed 7 bases from V and 1 base from J, with 22 bases in between. The germline V gene has CDR1 MDHEN and CDR2 SYDVKM. The CDR3 consists of 17 residues. Recovered status in Cohort 3 required two negative PCRs, clearance, or symptom resolution. The clonotype originates from a woman aged 25 to 39 who had recovered from COVID-19. Sequencing was performed on PBMCs or T cells enriched from blood (not recorded which). This rearrangement joins TRBV28 to TRBJ1-1, with no clear D. As DNA, the CDR3 is TGTGCCAGCACTTTCCGGGTCGGAGGCCCTAAGAACACTGAAGCTTTCTTT. Translating gives CASTFRVGGPKNTEAFF.